These T cell receptor beta chains were read from a single sample in a study of cytomegalovirus exposure and HLA in healthy donors. Sequenced by immunoSEQ multiplex PCR; TCRdb stores in-frame clones only, minus some. The sample carries 75,000 to 100,000 clones, approximately 96% recorded once. The sample consisted of PBMCs. The receptors here all came from a man aged 18 to 30 in good health and CMV-seronegative. The CDR3 runs from the conserved cysteine through the conserved F or W. The D gene is left open where the match is weak. Where a row states a size, it is once, few, many or the class of an expanded clone; other rows omit it.

d_gene,j_gene,abundance,v_gene,CDR3aa,CDR3nt
TRBD2,TRBJ2-1,-,TRBV28,CASSLLAGGSYNEQFF,TGTGCCAGCAGTTTACTAGCGGGAGGGTCCTACAATGAGCAGTTCTTC
-,TRBJ2-1,-,TRBV10-1,CASSESGSGFDNEQFF,TGCGCCAGCAGTGAGTCGGGTAGCGGTTTTGACAATGAGCAGTTCTTC
-,TRBJ2-7,-,TRBV9,CASSATPAGEYEQYF,TGTGCCAGCAGCGCTACCCCGGCAGGGGAGTACGAGCAGTACTTC
-,TRBJ2-1,-,TRBV28,CASSPGEGVLNEQFF,TGTGCCAGCAGCCCGGGGGAAGGAGTGCTCAATGAGCAGTTCTTC
-,TRBJ2-2,-,TRBV30,CAWSREPGELFF,TGTGCCTGGAGTCGCGAGCCCGGGGAGCTGTTTTTT
-,TRBJ2-2,-,TRBV6-5,CASSYRGSHTGELFF,TGTGCCAGCAGTTACAGGGGTTCCCACACCGGGGAGCTGTTTTTT
-,TRBJ1-5,-,TRBV9,CASSEGQKIQPQHF,TGTGCCAGCAGCGAGGGACAAAAAATCCAGCCCCAGCATTTT
-,TRBJ1-2,once,TRBV19,CASSSTGDIYGYTF,TGTGCCAGTAGTTCAACAGGAGATATCTATGGCTACACCTTC
TRBD2,TRBJ2-5,-,TRBV29-1,CSVWTSGSETQYF,TGCAGCGTCTGGACTAGCGGGAGTGAGACCCAGTACTTC
-,TRBJ2-4,-,TRBV6-1,CASSEETSGAKNIQYF,TGTGCCAGCAGTGAAGAGACTAGTGGCGCCAAAAACATTCAGTACTTC
-,TRBJ2-1,once,TRBV11-2,CASSPYSSTPNEQFF,TGTGCCAGCAGCCCCTACTCCTCTACCCCCAATGAGCAGTTCTTC
-,TRBJ2-5,-,TRBV27,CASSLYGGSGETQYF,TGTGCCAGCAGTTTATACGGGGGTTCGGGAGAGACCCAGTACTTC
-,TRBJ2-3,-,TRBV4-2,CASSLLDGSGDTQYF,TGTGCCAGCAGCCTTCTAGACGGGAGCGGCGATACGCAGTATTTT
TRBD1,TRBJ1-4,-,TRBV10-2,CASSPQGVTEKLFF,TGCGCCAGCAGTCCCCAGGGGGTGACTGAAAAACTGTTTTTT
-,TRBJ1-1,-,TRBV5-4,CASSRTENTEAFF,TGTGCCAGCAGCCGGACAGAGAACACTGAAGCTTTCTTT
-,TRBJ2-5,-,TRBV29-1,CSVPVRGEETQYF,TGCAGCGTACCCGTCAGGGGGGAAGAGACCCAGTACTTC
-,TRBJ2-6,-,TRBV5-6,CASSLIGGADSGANVLTF,TGTGCCAGCAGCTTGATCGGTGGGGCAGACTCTGGGGCCAACGTCCTGACTTTC
-,TRBJ2-3,-,TRBV28,CASSLGGDFSDTQYF,TGTGCCAGCAGTTTGGGCGGGGACTTCTCGGATACGCAGTATTTT